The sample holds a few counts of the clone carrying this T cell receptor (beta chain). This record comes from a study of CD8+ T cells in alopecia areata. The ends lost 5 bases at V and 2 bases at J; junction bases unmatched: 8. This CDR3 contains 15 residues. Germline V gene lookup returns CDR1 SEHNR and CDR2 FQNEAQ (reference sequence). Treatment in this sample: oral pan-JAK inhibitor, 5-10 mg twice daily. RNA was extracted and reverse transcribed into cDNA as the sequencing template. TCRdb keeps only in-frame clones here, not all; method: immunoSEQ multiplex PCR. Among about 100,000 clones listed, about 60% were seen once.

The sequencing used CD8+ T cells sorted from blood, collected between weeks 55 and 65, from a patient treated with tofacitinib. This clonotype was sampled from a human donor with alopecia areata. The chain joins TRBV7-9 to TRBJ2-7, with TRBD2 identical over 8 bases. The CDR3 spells CASSITAGDPYEQYF. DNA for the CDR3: TGTGCCAGCAGCATTACAGCGGGAGATCCCTACGAGCAGTACTTC.